Presented here are 3 T cell receptor beta chains from one specimen sequenced in a study of T-cell reconstitution after alpha-beta-depleted transplantation in children. TCRbeta library preparation incorporated unique molecular identifiers. TCRdb reprocessed the PCR reads via MiXCR and lists one record per CDR3 protein. The table records some 100,000 distinct CDR3 sequences, 15% to 19% of them present only once. The sequencing here drew on PBMCs, mostly from graft donor cells, taken 180 days after TCRalphabeta/CD19-depleted stem cell transplant. The source is a male patient aged 2-15 years who had a stem cell transplant for acute lymphoblastic leukemia, so the T cells may come from the graft donor.

The chain links TRBV5-4 to TRBJ2-7; D not certain. The germline V gene encodes CDR1 SGHNT and CDR2 YYREEE (reference sequence). CDR3 length: 13 amino acids. Trimming took 2 bases from V and 6 from J, leaving 12 bases between them. DNA of the CDR3: TGTGCCAGCAGCTTTGGCTTTAAGGCCGAGCAGTACGTC. Amino acid sequence: CASSFGFKAEQYV.

This chain links TRBV5-1 with TRBJ2-1, with D perhaps TRBD2 (7 bases). The CDR3 is made up of 15 amino acids. Trimming pared 4 bases from V and 8 bases from J, leaving 19 bases between. Per germline, CDR1 SGHRS and CDR2 YFSETQ. In DNA form, the CDR3 reads TGCGCCAGCAGCCCCGGCCCCCGGGGGGCGGATGAGCAGTTCTTC. Its protein product is CASSPGPRGADEQFF.

This clonotype has more than one count but fewer than ten. The chain couples TRBV24-1 to TRBJ1-4; maybe TRBD1 (5 bases). Germline CDR1 is KGHDR and CDR2 is SFDVKD. The CDR3 is 12 residues long. Trimming cost V 4 bases and J 10 bases, with 9 bases left between them. Here the CDR3 DNA reads TGTGCCACCAGTGACTCCACAGGAAAACTGTTTTTT. Amino acids: CATSDSTGKLFF.